The T cell receptor (beta chain) under discussion was sequenced for a study of tumor-infiltrating lymphocytes in primary liver carcinoma. Study-level findings and limits: Tumor samples exhibited a significantly greater top-250-clone fraction than blood samples (p = 0.039).

The authors made TCR beta cDNA from around 500 ng total RNA with a constant-region primer. For TCR beta, libraries were produced by three nested multiplex PCR rounds using slightly modified ARM-PCR. TRBV1-TRBV30 forward primers paired with a C-beta reverse primer were used in the first two PCR rounds, which ran approximately 10 cycles each. TCRdb fed the multiplex PCR reads into MiXCR, producing one record per CDR3 protein. The sample carries just over 300,000 distinct CDR3 sequences, almost 60% recorded once. For this clonotype: Its antigen is not known. Compared with germline, one end of the junction differs, possibly owing to a read error.

Researchers drew blood RNA from unsorted whole blood and extracted germline DNA as well. This CDR3 spans 12 amino acids. CDR1 and CDR2 from the germline V gene are SGHNT and YENEEA. The TCR was taken from a woman in her twenties or thirties with primary liver carcinoma and hepatitis B virus infection. The sequenced material came from peripheral blood. This chain connects TRBV11-3 to TRBJ1-3; no clear D. The CDR3 DNA reads TGCGCCAGTGAGGCGTCTGGAAACACCATATATTTT. Translation: CASEASGNTIYF.